This T cell receptor (beta chain) was profiled in a study of CD8 T cells in ankylosing spondylitis. Points from the study as a whole: Ankylosing spondylitis blood appeared to carry a characteristic TCR beta motif of seven to nine highly homologous variants.

TCRdb recomputed calls from the 5' RACE reads with MiXCR, one row per CDR3 protein. Here the sample spans approximately 440,000 distinct CDR3 sequences, 15% to 20% being singletons. CDR3 length: 12 amino acids. The V end lost 4 bases, the J end lost 5 bases, and 8 bases lay between the germline ends. CDR1 and CDR2 (germline): LGHDT, YNNKEL (reference sequence). This clonotype was picked up a small number of times. The antigen is not known. The origin of this receptor is a male donor with ankylosing spondylitis. What was sequenced was blood, either unsorted or a sorted T cell fraction (not recorded which). The rearrangement uses TRBV3-1 and TRBJ2-5; D unresolved. CDR3 protein: CASSRRKETQYF. The DNA of the CDR3 is TGTGCCAGCAGCCGACGGAAGGAGACCCAGTACTTC.